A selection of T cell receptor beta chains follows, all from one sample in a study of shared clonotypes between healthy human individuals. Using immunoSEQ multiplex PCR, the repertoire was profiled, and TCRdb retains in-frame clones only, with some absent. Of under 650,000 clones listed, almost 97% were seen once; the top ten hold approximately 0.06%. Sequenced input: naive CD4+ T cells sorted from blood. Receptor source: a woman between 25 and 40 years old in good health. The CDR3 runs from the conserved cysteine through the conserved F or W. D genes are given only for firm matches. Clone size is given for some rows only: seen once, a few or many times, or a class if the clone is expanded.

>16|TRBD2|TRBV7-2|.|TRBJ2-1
CASSPLGTSGFDEQFF
TGTGCCAGCAGCCCGCTTGGGACTAGCGGGTTCGATGAGCAGTTCTTC
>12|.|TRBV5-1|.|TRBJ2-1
CASSLEGDEGFF
TGCGCCAGCAGCTTGGAGGGAGATGAAGGGTTCTTC
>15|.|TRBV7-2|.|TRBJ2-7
CASSLASSSLYEQYF
TGTGCCAGCAGCTTAGCGTCTAGTTCTTTATACGAGCAGTACTTC
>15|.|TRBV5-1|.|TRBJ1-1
CASSLYRQGGTEAFF
TGCGCCAGCAGCTTGTATCGGCAGGGAGGCACTGAAGCTTTCTTT
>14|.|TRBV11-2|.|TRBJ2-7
CASSWTGTTYEQYF
TGTGCCAGCAGCTGGACCGGGACAACCTACGAGCAGTACTTC
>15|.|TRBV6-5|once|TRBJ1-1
CASSYRRGIGTEAFF
TGTGCCAGCAGTTACCGTCGGGGTATTGGCACTGAAGCTTTCTTT
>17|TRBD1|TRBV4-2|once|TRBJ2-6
CASSQPQGAGGANVLTF
TGTGCCAGCAGCCAACCTCAGGGGGCGGGCGGGGCCAACGTCCTGACTTTC
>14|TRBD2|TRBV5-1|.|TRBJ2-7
CASSLVASGYEQYF
TGCGCCAGCAGCTTGGTTGCTAGCGGTTACGAGCAGTACTTC
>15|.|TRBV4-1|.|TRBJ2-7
CASSQVGRGTYEQYF
TGCGCCAGCAGCCAAGTCGGGAGAGGGACCTACGAGCAGTACTTC
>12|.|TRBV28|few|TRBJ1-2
CASSRTDYGYTF
TGTGCCAGCAGCAGGACGGACTATGGCTACACCTTC
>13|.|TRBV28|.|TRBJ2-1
CASSLSEYNEQFF
TGTGCCAGCAGTCTAAGCGAATACAATGAGCAGTTCTTC
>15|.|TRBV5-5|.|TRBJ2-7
CASSLGVPAVYEQYF
TGTGCCAGCAGCTTGGGGGTACCAGCGGTATACGAGCAGTACTTC
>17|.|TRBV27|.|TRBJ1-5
CASTSLRESYSNQPQHF
TGTGCCAGCACGAGTTTGAGGGAAAGTTATAGCAATCAGCCCCAGCATTTT
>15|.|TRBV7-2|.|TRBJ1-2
CASSLDRVYNYGYTF
TGTGCCAGCAGCTTAGACAGGGTTTATAACTATGGCTACACCTTC
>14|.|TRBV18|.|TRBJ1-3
CASSYTDYGNTIYF
TGTGCCAGCTCATACACAGATTACGGGAACACCATATATTTT
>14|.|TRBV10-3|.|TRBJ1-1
CAISEGSLNTEAFF
TGTGCCATCAGTGAGGGCAGCCTGAACACTGAAGCTTTCTTT
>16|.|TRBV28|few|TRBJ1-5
CASTVTRSEPNQPQHF
TGTGCCAGTACCGTAACCAGATCCGAGCCAAATCAGCCCCAGCATTTT
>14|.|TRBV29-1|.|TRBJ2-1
CSVSDQLSYNEQFF
TGCAGCGTTAGCGATCAGCTCTCCTACAATGAGCAGTTCTTC
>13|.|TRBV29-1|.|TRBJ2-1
CSVLFQARNEQFF
TGCAGCGTTCTCTTCCAAGCGAGAAATGAGCAGTTCTTC
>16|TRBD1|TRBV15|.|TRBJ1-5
CATSTQRTGGTQPQHF
TGTGCCACCAGCACACAAAGGACAGGGGGCACTCAGCCCCAGCATTTT
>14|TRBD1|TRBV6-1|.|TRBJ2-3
CASSEGQGTDTQYF
TGTGCCAGCAGTGAGGGACAGGGGACAGATACGCAGTATTTT
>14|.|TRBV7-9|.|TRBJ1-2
CASRNMDIYYGYTF
TGTGCCAGCAGGAACATGGACATCTACTATGGCTACACCTTC
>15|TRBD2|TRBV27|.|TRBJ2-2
CASSFLTSGSGELFF
TGTGCCAGCAGTTTCCTAACTAGCGGCTCCGGGGAGCTGTTTTTT
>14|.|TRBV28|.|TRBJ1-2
CASSFGGRHDGYTF
TGTGCCAGCAGTTTTGGGGGGCGTCATGATGGCTACACCTTC
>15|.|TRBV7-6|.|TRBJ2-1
CASSSPAGSYNEQFF
TGTGCCAGCAGCTCCCCAGCGGGTTCCTACAATGAGCAGTTCTTC
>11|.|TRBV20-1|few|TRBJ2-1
CSARDYNEQFF
TGCAGTGCTAGAGATTACAATGAGCAGTTCTTC
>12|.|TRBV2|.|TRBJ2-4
CASKGSEDIQYF
TGTGCCAGCAAGGGCTCAGAGGACATTCAGTACTTC
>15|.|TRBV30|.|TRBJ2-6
CAWSVPSSGANVLTF
TGTGCCTGGAGTGTACCTAGCTCTGGGGCCAACGTCCTGACTTTC
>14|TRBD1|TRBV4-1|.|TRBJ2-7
CASSLGTALYEQYF
TGCGCCAGCAGCCTGGGGACAGCCCTCTACGAGCAGTACTTC
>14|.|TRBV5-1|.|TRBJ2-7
CASSSRDSAYEQYF
TGCGCCAGCAGCTCCCGGGACTCGGCTTACGAGCAGTACTTC
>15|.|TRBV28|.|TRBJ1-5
CASSPRLQGSQPQHF
TGTGCCAGCAGTCCCAGACTACAGGGATCTCAGCCCCAGCATTTT
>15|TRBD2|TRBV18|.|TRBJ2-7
CASSLAGTSGKEQYF
TGTGCCAGCTCGCTAGCCGGGACTAGCGGGAAAGAGCAGTACTTC
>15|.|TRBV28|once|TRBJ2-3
CASSSPGVSTDTQYF
TGTGCCAGCAGTTCCCCGGGGGTGAGCACAGATACGCAGTATTTT
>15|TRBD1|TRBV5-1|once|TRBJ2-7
CASSSGQGLSYEQYF
TGCGCCAGCAGCTCCGGACAGGGGTTGTCCTACGAGCAGTACTTC
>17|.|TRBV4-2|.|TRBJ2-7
CASSQEEGAGASYEQYF
TGTGCCAGCAGCCAAGAGGAGGGTGCAGGGGCGTCCTACGAGCAGTACTTC
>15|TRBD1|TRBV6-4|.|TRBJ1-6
CASSLTDRPNSPLHF
TGTGCCAGCAGCCTCACGGACAGGCCTAATTCACCCCTCCACTTT
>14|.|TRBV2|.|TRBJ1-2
CASQRQVTNYGYTF
TGTGCCAGTCAAAGACAGGTCACTAACTATGGCTACACCTTC
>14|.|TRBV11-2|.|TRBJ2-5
CASSLGPGVETQYF
TGTGCCAGCAGCTTAGGTCCGGGGGTTGAGACCCAGTACTTC
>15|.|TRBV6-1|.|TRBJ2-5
CASSDSGGVQETQYF
TGTGCCAGCAGTGACTCCGGCGGGGTCCAAGAGACCCAGTACTTC
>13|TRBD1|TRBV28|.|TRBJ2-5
CASSYRGRGTQYF
TGTGCCAGCAGTTACAGGGGGCGTGGGACCCAGTACTTC
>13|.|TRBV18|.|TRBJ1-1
CASSPKGFTEAFF
TGTGCCAGCTCACCAAAGGGTTTCACTGAAGCTTTCTTT
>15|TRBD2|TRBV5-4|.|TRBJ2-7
CASSFLTSGSTGQYF
TGTGCCAGCAGCTTTCTCACTAGCGGGAGCACAGGGCAGTACTTC
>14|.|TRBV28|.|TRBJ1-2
CASSPPTGSSGYTF
TGTGCCAGCAGTCCACCTACCGGATCTAGTGGCTACACCTTC
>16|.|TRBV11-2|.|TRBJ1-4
CASSLDLAATNEKLFF
TGTGCCAGCAGCTTAGACCTCGCAGCAACTAATGAAAAACTGTTTTTT
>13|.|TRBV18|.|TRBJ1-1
CASSQRGGTEAFF
TGTGCCAGCTCGCAACGCGGGGGCACTGAAGCTTTCTTT
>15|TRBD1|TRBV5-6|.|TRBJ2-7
CASSPGTGGFYEQYF
TGTGCCAGCAGCCCTGGGACAGGGGGATTCTACGAGCAGTACTTC
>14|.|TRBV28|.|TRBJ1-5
CASSQGQNNQPQHF
TGTGCCAGCAGTCAGGGACAAAACAATCAGCCCCAGCATTTT
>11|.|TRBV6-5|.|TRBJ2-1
CASTRGNEQFF
TGTGCCAGCACCCGGGGTAATGAGCAGTTCTTC
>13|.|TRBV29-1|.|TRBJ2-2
CSARQRNTGELFF
TGCAGCGCGAGACAGAGAAACACCGGGGAGCTGTTTTTT
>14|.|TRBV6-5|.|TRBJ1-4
CASSQDRKGEKLFF
TGTGCCAGCAGCCAGGACAGAAAAGGTGAAAAACTGTTTTTT
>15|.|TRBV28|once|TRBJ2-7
CASSPGAASGNEQYF
TGTGCCAGCAGCCCAGGGGCAGCCTCGGGGAACGAGCAGTACTTC
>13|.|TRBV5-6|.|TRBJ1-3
CASSPGHANTIYF
TGTGCCAGCAGCCCGGGACACGCTAACACCATATATTTT
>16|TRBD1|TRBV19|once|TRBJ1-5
CASSVGTDYSNQPQHF
TGTGCCAGTAGTGTCGGGACAGATTATAGCAATCAGCCCCAGCATTTT